This T cell receptor (beta chain) was retrieved from a study of blood T cell repertoires in COVID-19. About the study: Specimens from acute and convalescent COVID-19 originated in the United States, Italy and Spain. T cells, B-cell-depleted T cells, or PBMCs supplied cDNA or gDNA.

A few counts support this clone. Per the original methods: Amplification of reference gene primers was used by the study to estimate nucleated cell counts. Produced via immunoSEQ multiplex PCR; TCRdb's table is partial and in-frame only. That table is the source of V, J and clone size, and D and trimming were worked out from the DNA. The sample lists 200,000 to 250,000 clones, roughly 85% occurring once. This CDR3 contains 14 residues. Germline V lookup: CDR1 LGHDT, CDR2 YNNKEL (reference sequence). Trimming took off 3 bases at V and 7 bases at J, with 13 bases between the two ends. Sequencing was performed on peripheral blood. The TCR sequence derives from a man in his forties with acute or convalescent COVID-19. The chain has TRBV3-1 (or the pseudogene TRBV3-2) and TRBJ1-3; D may be TRBD1 (5 bases). CDR3 sequence (DNA): TGTGCCAGCAGCCATCGGGGGGAGGCCAACACCATATATTTT. Translated: CASSHRGEANTIYF.